The 3 T cell receptor beta chains below were found in one sample sequenced in a study of shared clonotypes between healthy human individuals. The assay was immunoSEQ multiplex PCR, and TCRdb's table has in-frame clones only and misses some. The sample shows around 700,000 clones, approximately 75% of them seen only once. The specimen was memory CD4+ T cells sorted from blood. Subset noted: CD45RA-negative fraction. These TCRs come from a young woman in good health.

The V gene is TRBV6-1, the J gene TRBJ1-2; 7 bases agree with TRBD1. Germline V gene data show CDR1 as MNHNS and CDR2 as SASEGT. With V trimmed by 6 bases and J by 6 bases, 10 bases remained unmatched. This CDR3 contains 14 residues. The CDR3 spells CASRAGQALDGYTF. The CDR3 nucleotides are TGTGCCAGCAGGGCTGGACAGGCCTTAGATGGCTACACCTTC.

Concerning this clone: One end of the junction does not line up with germline, which may come from a read error. V gene TRBV28 combines with J gene TRBJ1-5, with 7 positions matching TRBD1. Germline-derived CDR1 and CDR2 are MDHEN and SYDVKM. This CDR3 has 14 amino acids. The CDR3 region has the DNA TGTGCCAACAGTTCAACAGGGGATAATCAGCCCCAGCATTTT. Translating it yields CANSSTGDNQPQHF.

CDR3 nucleotide sequence: TGCGCCAGCAGCCCAGCCGCGCGCCCCGGGACAGGTCATTATAGCAATCAGCCCCAGCATTTT. It specifies CASSPAARPGTGHYSNQPQHF. The chain recombines TRBV4-1 with TRBJ1-5, with 8 bases that match TRBD1. Germline V gene data show CDR1 as MGHRA and CDR2 as YSYEKL. The CDR3 loop spans 21 amino acids. With 4 bases clipped from V and 0 bases from J, the junction kept 20 bases outside the gene matches.